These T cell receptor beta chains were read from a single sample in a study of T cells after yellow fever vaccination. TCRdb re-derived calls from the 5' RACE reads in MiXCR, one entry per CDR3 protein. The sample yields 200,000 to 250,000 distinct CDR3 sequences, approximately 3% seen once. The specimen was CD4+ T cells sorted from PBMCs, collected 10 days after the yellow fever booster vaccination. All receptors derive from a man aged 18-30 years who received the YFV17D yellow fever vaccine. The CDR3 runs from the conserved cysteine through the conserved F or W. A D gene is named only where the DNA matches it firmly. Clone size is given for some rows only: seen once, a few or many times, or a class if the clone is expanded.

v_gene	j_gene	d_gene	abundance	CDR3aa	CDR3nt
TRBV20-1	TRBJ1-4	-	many	CSARVGTGNEKLFF	TGCAGTGCTAGAGTCGGTACAGGGAATGAAAAACTGTTTTTT
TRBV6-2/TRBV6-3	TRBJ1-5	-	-	CASEGLGQPQHF	TGTGCCAGCGAGGGGCTGGGTCAGCCCCAGCATTTT
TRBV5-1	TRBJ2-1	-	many	CASSLGRDNEQFF	TGCGCCAGCAGCTTGGGCCGGGACAATGAGCAGTTCTTC
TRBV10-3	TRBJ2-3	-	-	CAIHGTYTDTQYF	TGTGCCATACACGGGACCTACACAGATACGCAGTATTTT
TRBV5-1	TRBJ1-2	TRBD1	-	CASSLLPGGAGSRGYTF	TGCGCCAGCAGCCTCCTACCAGGGGGCGCGGGTTCCCGTGGCTACACCTTC
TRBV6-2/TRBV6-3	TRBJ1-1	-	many	CASSWTLGNTEAFF	TGTGCCAGCAGTTGGACGTTGGGAAACACTGAAGCTTTCTTT
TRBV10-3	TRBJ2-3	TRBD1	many	CAISGTERASTDTQYF	TGTGCCATCAGCGGGACAGAGAGAGCTAGCACAGATACGCAGTATTTT
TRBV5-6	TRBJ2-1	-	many	CASSLEDLNEQFF	TGTGCCAGCAGCTTGGAGGACCTGAATGAGCAGTTCTTC
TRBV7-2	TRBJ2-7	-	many	CASSLDGGASYEQYF	TGTGCCAGCAGCTTAGATGGCGGGGCCTCCTACGAGCAGTACTTC
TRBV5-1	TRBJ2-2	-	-	CASSLPSNTGELFF	TGCGCCAGCAGCTTGCCGAGCAACACCGGGGAGCTGTTTTTT
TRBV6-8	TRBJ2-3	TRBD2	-	CASSYTMSGDPPDTQYF	TGTGCCAGCAGTTACACTATGAGCGGGGACCCCCCAGATACGCAGTATTTT
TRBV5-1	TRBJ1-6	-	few	CASSLQGPNSPLHF	TGCGCCAGCAGCTTGCAGGGGCCCAATTCACCCCTCCACTTT
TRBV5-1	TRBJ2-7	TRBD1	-	CASSLEGPADRDSYEQYF	TGCGCCAGCAGCTTGGAGGGCCCAGCGGACAGGGACTCCTACGAGCAGTACTTC
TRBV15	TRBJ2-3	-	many	CATSAGTYYTDTQYF	TGTGCCACCAGCGCCGGGACCTACTACACAGATACGCAGTATTTT
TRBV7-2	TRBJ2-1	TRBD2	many	CASSPQSGGAFNEQFF	TGTGCCAGCAGCCCACAAAGCGGGGGGGCCTTCAATGAGCAGTTCTTC
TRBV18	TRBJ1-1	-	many	CASSPPSGRVNTEAFF	TGTGCCAGCTCACCACCGAGCGGCAGGGTTAACACTGAAGCTTTCTTT
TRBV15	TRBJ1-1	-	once	CATSRGMNTEAFF	TGTGCCACCAGCAGAGGGATGAACACTGAAGCTTTCTTT
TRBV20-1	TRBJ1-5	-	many	CSARKGSGVNQPQHF	TGCAGTGCTAGAAAAGGCAGCGGGGTAAATCAGCCCCAGCATTTT
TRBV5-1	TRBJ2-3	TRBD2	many	CASNPGLAGGLDTQYF	TGCGCCAGCAACCCTGGACTAGCGGGGGGCCTCGATACGCAGTATTTT
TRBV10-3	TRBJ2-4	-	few	CAISERTNIQYF	TGTGCCATCAGTGAGCGGACTAACATTCAGTACTTC
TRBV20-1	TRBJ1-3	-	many	CSARDPRGTLGNTIYF	TGCAGTGCTAGAGATCCTAGAGGGACTCTTGGAAACACCATATATTTT
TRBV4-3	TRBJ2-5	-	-	CASSQDRISGRTQYF	TGCGCCAGCAGCCAAGATCGGATAAGCGGCCGGACCCAGTACTTC
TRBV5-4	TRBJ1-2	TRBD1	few	CASSLDRGRLLGYTF	TGTGCCAGCAGCTTGGACAGGGGGCGGCTTCTGGGCTACACCTTC
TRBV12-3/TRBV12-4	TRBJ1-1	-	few	CASSSPLGAAGTGWAEAFF	TGTGCCAGCAGTTCCCCCCTCGGGGCAGCGGGCACCGGTTGGGCTGAAGCTTTCTTT
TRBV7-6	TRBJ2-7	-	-	CASSLGTGRYEQYF	TGTGCCAGCAGCCTCGGTACGGGACGTTACGAGCAGTACTTC
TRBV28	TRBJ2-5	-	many	CASSLEGTQYF	TGTGCCAGCAGCCTCGAAGGGACCCAGTACTTC